This is a list of T cell receptor beta chains from one sample in a study of blood T cell repertoires in COVID-19. The repertoire was sequenced with immunoSEQ multiplex PCR; TCRdb's copy has only in-frame clones and lacks some. The profile shows about 200,000 clones, roughly 89% of them singletons. The specimen sequenced was PBMCs or T cells enriched from blood (not recorded which). These receptors were taken from a woman between 40 and 55 years old with acute COVID-19. Both conserved end residues are part of each CDR3. The order of the fields is V gene, J gene, clone size, D gene, CDR3 DNA, CDR3 protein. The D gene is left open where the match is weak. For some rows the clone size is stated as once, few or many, or as a class when expanded; others skip it.

V gene: TRBV7-8
J gene: TRBJ2-4
clone size: -
D gene: TRBD2
CDR3 DNA: TGTGCCAGCAGCTTATTTGCTAGCGGGTTAGCCAAAAACATTCAGTACTTC
CDR3 protein: CASSLFASGLAKNIQYF

V gene: TRBV5-3
J gene: TRBJ1-2
clone size: -
D gene: -
CDR3 DNA: TGTGCCAGAAGCTTCACGCAGGGCGGTGGCTACACCTTC
CDR3 protein: CARSFTQGGGYTF

V gene: TRBV4-1
J gene: TRBJ2-7
clone size: -
D gene: -
CDR3 DNA: TGCGCCAGCAGCCAAGCTCCCTCCTACGAGCAGTACTTC
CDR3 protein: CASSQAPSYEQYF

V gene: TRBV11-3
J gene: TRBJ2-7
clone size: -
D gene: -
CDR3 DNA: TGTGCCAGCAGCCCGGGACAACTCTACGAGCAGTACTTC
CDR3 protein: CASSPGQLYEQYF

V gene: TRBV11-2
J gene: TRBJ2-1
clone size: -
D gene: -
CDR3 DNA: TGTGCCAGCAGCTTAGAACCGGACACCCACAATGAGCAGTTCTTC
CDR3 protein: CASSLEPDTHNEQFF

V gene: TRBV12-3/TRBV12-4
J gene: TRBJ1-1
clone size: once
D gene: -
CDR3 DNA: TGTGCCAGCAGTACGACAGGTATCAGTGAAGCTTTCTTT
CDR3 protein: CASSTTGISEAFF

V gene: TRBV30
J gene: TRBJ2-1
clone size: -
D gene: TRBD2
CDR3 DNA: TGTGCCTGGAGTGTTCACGGGACTAGCGGCGGTGAGCAGTTCTTC
CDR3 protein: CAWSVHGTSGGEQFF

V gene: TRBV6-1
J gene: TRBJ2-3
clone size: -
D gene: -
CDR3 DNA: TGTGCCAGTAGTGACGGGGGTGGTTGGGGGACCACAGATACGCAGTATTTT
CDR3 protein: CASSDGGGWGTTDTQYF

V gene: TRBV5-6
J gene: TRBJ1-6
clone size: -
D gene: TRBD1
CDR3 DNA: TGTGCCAGCAGCCTCTTATCGTGGACAGGGGATAATTCACCCCTCCACTTT
CDR3 protein: CASSLLSWTGDNSPLHF

V gene: TRBV2
J gene: TRBJ1-2
clone size: -
D gene: -
CDR3 DNA: TGTGCCAGCAGTGAGAGGGGGACGAACTATGGCTACACCTTC
CDR3 protein: CASSERGTNYGYTF

V gene: TRBV9
J gene: TRBJ2-2
clone size: -
D gene: -
CDR3 DNA: TGTGCCAGCAGCGTATCCCCTACCCCGACCGGGGAGCTGTTTTTT
CDR3 protein: CASSVSPTPTGELFF

V gene: TRBV19
J gene: TRBJ2-5
clone size: -
D gene: -
CDR3 DNA: TGTGCCAGTAGTATAGGAGGGAGGTCCCAAGAGACCCAGTACTTC
CDR3 protein: CASSIGGRSQETQYF

V gene: TRBV29-1
J gene: TRBJ2-3
clone size: -
D gene: -
CDR3 DNA: TGCAGCGGGGGGGGCCCCGGGGCAGATACGCAGTATTTT
CDR3 protein: CSGGGPGADTQYF

V gene: TRBV7-2
J gene: TRBJ2-3
clone size: -
D gene: -
CDR3 DNA: TGTGCCAGCAGCTTAGATGAGACAAACAGGGCAGATACGCAGTATTTT
CDR3 protein: CASSLDETNRADTQYF

V gene: TRBV3-1/TRBV3-2
J gene: TRBJ1-6
clone size: once
D gene: TRBD1
CDR3 DNA: TGTGCCAGCAGCCAAGCCCGACAGGGAAATAATTCACCCCTCCACTTT
CDR3 protein: CASSQARQGNNSPLHF

V gene: TRBV25-1
J gene: TRBJ2-1
clone size: -
D gene: TRBD2
CDR3 DNA: TGTGCCAGCAGCCTCGCGGGGAGGGGAGGGCCCGGGAATGAGCAGTTCTTC
CDR3 protein: CASSLAGRGGPGNEQFF

V gene: TRBV30
J gene: TRBJ2-7
clone size: -
D gene: -
CDR3 DNA: TGTGCCTGGAGCACAGCTAACTACGAGCAGTACTTC
CDR3 protein: CAWSTANYEQYF

V gene: TRBV10-2
J gene: TRBJ2-7
clone size: -
D gene: TRBD2
CDR3 DNA: TGCGCCAGCAGTGAGTCCGAGCGGGGAGGCGAGCAGTACTTC
CDR3 protein: CASSESERGGEQYF

V gene: TRBV7-2
J gene: TRBJ2-1
clone size: -
D gene: TRBD2
CDR3 DNA: TGTGCCAGCAGCTTAGAGCATAGCGGGGGCTCGGCTGAGCAGTTCTTC
CDR3 protein: CASSLEHSGGSAEQFF

V gene: TRBV18
J gene: TRBJ1-1
clone size: once
D gene: -
CDR3 DNA: TGTGCCAGCTCGGCTAGGCTACAGGGTGAGACTGAAGCTTTCTTT
CDR3 protein: CASSARLQGETEAFF

V gene: TRBV6-5
J gene: TRBJ2-7
clone size: -
D gene: TRBD1
CDR3 DNA: TGTGCCAGCTGGGAGACAGGGGGCTCCTACGAGCAGTACTTC
CDR3 protein: CASWETGGSYEQYF

V gene: TRBV9
J gene: TRBJ1-5
clone size: -
D gene: -
CDR3 DNA: TGTGCCAGCAGCGTAGGAGGGCACGGTCAGCCCCAGCATTTT
CDR3 protein: CASSVGGHGQPQHF

V gene: TRBV2
J gene: TRBJ2-5
clone size: -
D gene: TRBD2
CDR3 DNA: TGTGCCAGCAGTGAAGTTCTAGCGGGAGTCGAGACCCAGTACTTC
CDR3 protein: CASSEVLAGVETQYF

V gene: TRBV2
J gene: TRBJ2-7
clone size: -
D gene: -
CDR3 DNA: TGTGCCAGCAGACAAGGGGTCAACGAGCAGTACTTC
CDR3 protein: CASRQGVNEQYF

V gene: TRBV7-9
J gene: TRBJ1-1
clone size: -
D gene: TRBD1
CDR3 DNA: TGTGCCAGCAGGGAGGGGGCCACTGAAGCTTTCTTT
CDR3 protein: CASREGATEAFF

V gene: TRBV18
J gene: TRBJ1-1
clone size: -
D gene: -
CDR3 DNA: TGTGCCAGCTCACAGGGGGGGGCGCAGGTGAACACTGAAGCTTTCTTT
CDR3 protein: CASSQGGAQVNTEAFF

V gene: TRBV15
J gene: TRBJ2-3
clone size: once
D gene: TRBD2
CDR3 DNA: TGTGCCACCAGCATTCGGCGGGGGGGCCCAGATACGCAGTATTTT
CDR3 protein: CATSIRRGGPDTQYF

V gene: TRBV9
J gene: TRBJ2-5
clone size: -
D gene: TRBD2
CDR3 DNA: TGTGCCAGCAGCCCCCGACTAGCGGGGGTCCAAGAGACCCAGTACTTC
CDR3 protein: CASSPRLAGVQETQYF

V gene: TRBV6-5
J gene: TRBJ2-2
clone size: -
D gene: -
CDR3 DNA: TGTGCCAGCCTTAAAAGGGGGGGCACCGGGGAGCTGTTTTTT
CDR3 protein: CASLKRGGTGELFF

V gene: TRBV19
J gene: TRBJ1-5
clone size: -
D gene: TRBD1
CDR3 DNA: TGTGCCAGTAAAGCACAGGGGGCGCGGAGCAATCAGCCCCAGCATTTT
CDR3 protein: CASKAQGARSNQPQHF

V gene: TRBV6-5
J gene: TRBJ2-7
clone size: -
D gene: TRBD1
CDR3 DNA: TGTGCCAGCGGACAGGGGGCTTTTGAGCAGTACTTC
CDR3 protein: CASGQGAFEQYF

V gene: TRBV20-1
J gene: TRBJ2-3
clone size: -
D gene: -
CDR3 DNA: TGCAGTGCTAGATCGGGAGATACGCAGTATTTT
CDR3 protein: CSARSGDTQYF

V gene: TRBV29-1
J gene: TRBJ2-7
clone size: -
D gene: TRBD1
CDR3 DNA: TGCAGCGTATCTCCGGGACAGGGGCCCTACGAGCAGTACTTC
CDR3 protein: CSVSPGQGPYEQYF

V gene: TRBV19
J gene: TRBJ2-1
clone size: -
D gene: TRBD2
CDR3 DNA: TGTGCCAGTAGTATAAGGAAGGTTGGGGGACTAGCTAGCAATGAGCAGTTCTTC
CDR3 protein: CASSIRKVGGLASNEQFF

V gene: TRBV15
J gene: TRBJ1-6
clone size: -
D gene: TRBD1
CDR3 DNA: TGTGCCACCTCCTCCGCGACAGGGCCTTCGAATTCACCCCTCCACTTT
CDR3 protein: CATSSATGPSNSPLHF

V gene: TRBV20-1
J gene: TRBJ2-1
clone size: -
D gene: -
CDR3 DNA: TGCAGTGTCCCCACCCGGAGTGAGCAGTTCTTC
CDR3 protein: CSVPTRSEQFF

V gene: TRBV7-2
J gene: TRBJ1-2
clone size: -
D gene: -
CDR3 DNA: TGTGCCAGCAGCATGCGGACGGGAAACTATGGCTACACCTTC
CDR3 protein: CASSMRTGNYGYTF

V gene: TRBV19
J gene: TRBJ1-2
clone size: once
D gene: TRBD1
CDR3 DNA: TGTGCCAGTAGTATACAGGGGGCGCTTGGCTACACCTTC
CDR3 protein: CASSIQGALGYTF

V gene: TRBV19
J gene: TRBJ1-1
clone size: -
D gene: TRBD1
CDR3 DNA: TGTGCCAGTACCGGGGACAGGGGGCCTGACACTGAAGCTTTCTTT
CDR3 protein: CASTGDRGPDTEAFF

V gene: TRBV3-1/TRBV3-2
J gene: TRBJ1-4
clone size: -
D gene: TRBD1
CDR3 DNA: TGTGCCAGCAGCCAAGCGGGACAGAATGAAAAACTGTTTTTT
CDR3 protein: CASSQAGQNEKLFF

V gene: TRBV29-1
J gene: TRBJ2-7
clone size: -
D gene: -
CDR3 DNA: TGCAGCGCCGTGACTAACTCCTACGAGCAGTACTTC
CDR3 protein: CSAVTNSYEQYF

V gene: TRBV19
J gene: TRBJ1-6
clone size: -
D gene: -
CDR3 DNA: TGTGCCAGTAGTATCTACAGGCAGAATTCACCCCTCCACTTT
CDR3 protein: CASSIYRQNSPLHF

V gene: TRBV5-4
J gene: TRBJ2-3
clone size: -
D gene: TRBD2
CDR3 DNA: TGTGCCAGCAGCTTGGCCCCCAGTGTAGCGGGAGCTCAAGATACGCAGTATTTT
CDR3 protein: CASSLAPSVAGAQDTQYF

V gene: TRBV5-1
J gene: TRBJ1-2
clone size: -
D gene: -
CDR3 DNA: TGCGCCAGCAGCTTGGGGACAAAGAACTATGGCTACACCTTC
CDR3 protein: CASSLGTKNYGYTF

V gene: TRBV5-1
J gene: TRBJ2-7
clone size: -
D gene: -
CDR3 DNA: TGCGCCAGCAGCTTGATGGACAGCTCCTACGAGCAGTACTTC
CDR3 protein: CASSLMDSSYEQYF

V gene: TRBV14
J gene: TRBJ2-2
clone size: -
D gene: TRBD1
CDR3 DNA: TGTGCCAGCAGCCGGGACAGCCGGAACACCGGGGAGCTGTTTTTT
CDR3 protein: CASSRDSRNTGELFF

V gene: TRBV19
J gene: TRBJ1-1
clone size: -
D gene: TRBD1
CDR3 DNA: TGTGCCAGTAGTACCAGGGACAGACGGGGTGAAGCTTTCTTT
CDR3 protein: CASSTRDRRGEAFF

V gene: TRBV15
J gene: TRBJ2-3
clone size: -
D gene: TRBD2
CDR3 DNA: TGTGCCACCAGCTTGGGACGGACTAGCGGCACAGATACGCAGTATTTT
CDR3 protein: CATSLGRTSGTDTQYF

V gene: TRBV6-2/TRBV6-3
J gene: TRBJ1-5
clone size: -
D gene: -
CDR3 DNA: TGTGCCAGCAGTTACAATGTCCGGGAATTTGGCAATCAGCCCCAGCATTTT
CDR3 protein: CASSYNVREFGNQPQHF

V gene: TRBV9
J gene: TRBJ2-5
clone size: -
D gene: TRBD2
CDR3 DNA: TGTGCCAGCAGCGTATCAAGGACTAGCGGGGGCCAAGAGACCCAGTACTTC
CDR3 protein: CASSVSRTSGGQETQYF

V gene: TRBV3-1/TRBV3-2
J gene: TRBJ2-7
clone size: -
D gene: TRBD1
CDR3 DNA: TGTGCCAGCAGCCTTGGACAGGGTGTCGGCGAGCAGTACTTC
CDR3 protein: CASSLGQGVGEQYF

V gene: TRBV6-5
J gene: TRBJ2-7
clone size: -
D gene: -
CDR3 DNA: TGTGCCAGCAGTCCTACAGGGGAGGTGGGCGAGCAGTACTTC
CDR3 protein: CASSPTGEVGEQYF

V gene: TRBV7-9
J gene: TRBJ2-7
clone size: -
D gene: TRBD1
CDR3 DNA: TGTGCCAGCAGCTCGGGACAGCCGTACGAGCAGTACTTC
CDR3 protein: CASSSGQPYEQYF